This passage covers 4 T cell receptor beta chains from one sample sequenced in a study of T cell responses to AZD1222 COVID-19 vaccine. TCRdb's table, derived via immunoSEQ multiplex PCR, lists solely in-frame clones and lacks some. This table has fewer than 130,000 clones, 88% appearing once. Sequences were derived from peripheral blood, sampled on day 0 of AZD1222 vaccination. These receptors all stem from an adult in good health.

The chain links TRBV3-1 (or the pseudogene TRBV3-2) to TRBJ2-3, with TRBD2 matching 11 bases. The CDR3 totals 16 residues. Germline-derived CDR1 and CDR2 are LGHDT and YNNKEL (reference sequence). V dropped 2 bases and J dropped 2; count of bases not matched to a gene: 3. CDR3 loop: CASSQLAGGNTDTQYF. The DNA for the CDR3 is TGTGCCAGCAGCCAATTAGCGGGGGGGAACACAGATACGCAGTATTTT.

The gene calls are TRBV4-1 and TRBJ1-1; the D is unclear. The V and J ends lost 1 base and 0 bases respectively, with 9 bases between them. Germline CDR1 and CDR2: MGHRA and YSYEKL. There are 15 residues in the CDR3. The CDR3, as DNA: TGCGCCAGCAGCCAAGGGCCCAGAGTGAACACTGAAGCTTTCTTT. This gives the protein CASSQGPRVNTEAFF.

The DNA for the CDR3 is TGTGCCAGCAGCTTAGAAGACAGGGCCCACGAGCAGTACTTC. It codes for CASSLEDRAHEQYF. The chain carries TRBV7-6 and TRBJ2-7, with 7 bases fitting TRBD1. The CDR3 covers 14 residues. Germline V CDR1 and CDR2: SGHVS, FNYEAQ. The V and J ends lost 1 base and 5 bases, in that order; junction bases with no gene match: 5.

This sequence joins TRBV9 and TRBJ2-5; tentative D call: TRBD2 (6 bases). This CDR3 contains 14 residues. The ends were cut back, 3 bases at V and 1 base at J, with 10 bases in the middle. In germline, CDR1 is SGDLS, CDR2 YYNGEE. The CDR3 reads CASSAGGVQETQYF. The DNA for the CDR3 is TGTGCCAGCAGCGCTGGCGGGGTCCAAGAGACCCAGTACTTC.